One sample yielded the 32 T cell receptor beta chains listed below, sequenced in a study of blood T cell repertoires in COVID-19. The method was immunoSEQ multiplex PCR; TCRdb's version includes in-frame clones alone and lacks a portion of them. The sample yields some 240,000 clones, around 85% seen once. The sequenced sample was peripheral blood. Every receptor here comes from a woman in her seventies with COVID-19, enrolled during active disease.

This chain uses TRBV7-9 with TRBJ2-7; weak D call: TRBD2 (6 bases). Looked up from germline, CDR1 is SEHNR and CDR2 is FQNEAQ (reference sequence). The CDR3 is made up of 16 amino acids. Trimming took 5 bases from V and 0 from J, leaving 17 bases between them. Here the CDR3 reads CASSNLNRDSSYEQYF. Written as DNA, the CDR3 is TGTGCCAGCAGCAACCTAAACCGGGACTCCTCCTACGAGCAGTACTTC.

The chain couples TRBV5-5 to TRBJ1-5; no definite D call. Trimming took off 0 bases at V and 7 bases at J, with 5 bases between the two ends. The length of the CDR3 is 12 residues. CDR1 is SGHKS and CDR2 is YYEKEE in the germline V gene (reference sequence). For the CDR3, the DNA is TGTGCCAGCAGCTTGGTCCGGCAGCCCCAGCATTTT. This translates into CASSLVRQPQHF.

The V and J genes are TRBV9 and TRBJ1-3; maybe TRBD1 (5 bases). The V end was cut by 1 base, the J end by 2 bases, with 13 bases between. CDR3 length equals 16 residues. Germline CDR1 and CDR2: SGDLS and YYNGEE. The CDR3 DNA follows: TGTGCCAGCAGCGTAAAGCCCTCAGGGCCTGGAAACACCATATATTTT. It specifies CASSVKPSGPGNTIYF.

The rearrangement uses TRBV7-6 and TRBJ2-3; 16 nucleotides agree with TRBD2. Trimming cost V 5 bases and J 4 bases; bases outside gene matches: 9. CDR3 size: 18 residues. Germline-derived CDR1 and CDR2 are SGHVS and FNYEAQ. CDR3 coding DNA: TGTGCCAGCAGCAAGATACCCGGGACTAGCGGGGGGGCAGATACGCAGTATTTT. Translated: CASSKIPGTSGGADTQYF.

The CDR3 protein is CASSTMPTGWYEQYF. The DNA for the CDR3 is TGTGCCAGCAGCACCATGCCGACGGGGTGGTACGAGCAGTACTTC. The chain combines TRBV7-2 with TRBJ2-7, with a tentative D call TRBD2 (5 bases). CDR3 size: 15 residues. Germline V gene lookup returns CDR1 SGHTA and CDR2 FQGNSA. Trimming pared 5 bases from V and 4 bases from J, leaving 18 bases between.

In its sample, this clone was seen a few times. The rearrangement links TRBV11-1 to TRBJ1-1, with D hard to call. The germline V gene has CDR1 SGHAT and CDR2 FQDESV (reference sequence). This CDR3 is built from 14 residues. Trimming removed 5 bases at V and 5 bases at J, with 15 bases between. CDR3 in DNA: TGTGCCAGCAGCCCCCTGGCCACGGGGACTGAAGCTTTCTTT. Translated, it gives CASSPLATGTEAFF. Filled out from reference TRBV11-1 and TRBJ1-1, the complete variable domain reads EAEVAQSPRYKITEKSQAVAFWCDPISGHATLYWYRQILGQGPELLVQFQDESVVDDSQLPKDRFSAERLKGVDSTLKIQPAELGDSAMYLCASSPLATGTEAFFGQGTRLTVV.

V usage is TRBV6-1 and J usage is TRBJ2-3; D may be TRBD1 (5 bases). Per germline, CDR1 MNHNS and CDR2 SASEGT. CDR3 length: 14 residues. The germline V and J ends were trimmed by 2 bases and 4 bases, with 10 bases remaining between them. This CDR3 reads CASSEFQGPDTQYF. In DNA form, the CDR3 reads TGTGCCAGCAGTGAATTTCAGGGCCCAGATACGCAGTATTTT.

The V and J genes are TRBV7-3 and TRBJ1-3, with D possibly being TRBD1 (5 bases). V was trimmed by 5 bases and J by 3 bases, leaving 11 bases between them. The CDR3 is 14 residues long. Germline V lookup: CDR1 SGHTA, CDR2 FQGTGA. For the CDR3, the DNA is TGTGCCAGCAGCGCATCGGGGGGTGGAAACACCATATATTTT. This encodes CASSASGGGNTIYF.

This clone has a single count. This chain uses TRBV6-6 with TRBJ1-1; a possible D gene is TRBD1 (6 bases). Germline V gene lookup returns CDR1 MNHNY and CDR2 SVGAGI (reference sequence). The CDR3 consists of 19 residues. V shed 5 bases and J shed 1 base, with 26 bases lying between them. The CDR3 bases are TGTGCCAGCAGTCTCCGGGCCCACAGGGCTCGTAGCCAGAACACTGAAGCTTTCTTT. Its translation: CASSLRAHRARSQNTEAFF.

The chain couples TRBV19 to TRBJ1-4; 7 nucleotides match TRBD1. Germline-derived CDR1 and CDR2 are LNHDA and SQIVND (reference sequence). Trimming at V came to 3 bases and at J to 13 bases, leaving 20 bases not matched to a gene. The CDR3 runs to 17 residues. DNA of the CDR3: TGTGCCAGTAGTATGGCGGAACGACAGGGCCGGGGCGTTAGACTGTTTTTT. The encoded protein is CASSMAERQGRGVRLFF.

The CDR3 loop reads CASSQDTAPGNTIYF. The CDR3 coding sequence is TGTGCCAGCAGCCAAGATACAGCTCCTGGAAACACCATATATTTT. The chain couples TRBV3-1 (or the pseudogene TRBV3-2) to TRBJ1-3; no reliable D call. Germline CDR1 is LGHDT and CDR2 is YNNKEL (reference sequence). The length of the CDR3 is 15 residues. Trimming removed 0 bases at V and 2 bases at J, with 8 bases between.

This chain connects TRBV15 to TRBJ2-1, with 10 bases lining up with TRBD2. Germline loops: CDR1 LNHNV, CDR2 YYDKDF (reference sequence). V lost 0 bases to trimming and J lost 5 bases; unmatched junction nucleotides: 10. The CDR3 contains 18 residues. CDR3 in DNA: TGTGCCACCAGCAGAGATAATAGCGGGAGGCCTACGCACAATGAGCAGTTCTTC. It encodes CATSRDNSGRPTHNEQFF.

The genes are TRBV18 and TRBJ2-3; 8 bases agree with TRBD2. The CDR3 has 16 amino acids. V trimming: 2 bases; J trimming: 1 base; junction bases outside the gene matches: 5. The germline CDR1 and CDR2 sequences are KGHSH and LQKENI. DNA of the CDR3: TGTGCCAGCTCACCATTCACTAGCGGTGGCACAGATACGCAGTATTTT. Encoded protein: CASSPFTSGGTDTQYF.

The genes are TRBV11-3 and TRBJ1-2; perhaps TRBD1 as D (6 bases). The CDR3 consists of 12 residues. Germline V gives CDR1 SGHNT, CDR2 YENEEA. V was cut by 5 bases and J by 5 bases, with 9 bases left in between. The chain's CDR3 is CASSPDRYGYTF. CDR3 sequence (DNA): TGTGCCAGCAGCCCGGACAGATATGGCTACACCTTC.

V usage is TRBV11-2 and J usage is TRBJ2-7; TRBD1 agrees at 7 bases. Germline lookup yields CDR1 SGHAT and CDR2 FQNNGV. The CDR3 loop spans 17 amino acids. The trim removed 0 bases at V and 3 bases at J, leaving 11 bases unmatched. The CDR3 is CASSLDNTNRGGYEQYF. The CDR3 nucleotides are TGTGCCAGCAGCTTAGATAACACTAACAGGGGTGGCTACGAGCAGTACTTC.

The chain is built from TRBV6-6 and TRBJ1-5; 7 bases line up with TRBD1. Germline assignment: CDR1 MNHNY and CDR2 SVGAGI (reference sequence). This CDR3 region has 15 residues. The V and J ends lost 0 bases and 8 bases, in that order; junction bases with no gene match: 7. The CDR3 DNA reads TGTGCCAGCAGTTACTCCGGACAGGTAATAAAGCCCCAGCATTTT. Its protein product is CASSYSGQVIKPQHF.

The J gene is TRBJ1-1, the V gene TRBV12-3 or TRBV12-4, with D possibly matching TRBD1 (5 bases). The CDR3 loop spans 13 amino acids. Deletions cut 3 bases from V and 5 bases from J, with 10 bases between. Here the CDR3 DNA reads TGTGCCAGCAGTTTGCTCAGGGCAACTGAAGCTTTCTTT. Protein: CASSLLRATEAFF.

This chain links TRBV19 with TRBJ2-6; 9 bases match TRBD1. J gave up 1 base and V 8 bases, and 6 bases lay outside the gene matches. Germline V gene sequence: CDR1 LNHDA, CDR2 SQIVND (reference sequence). CDR3 length equals 16 residues. The CDR3 DNA follows: TGTGCCAGTGCTATCGGGACAGGGTCTGGGGCCAACGTCCTGACTTTC. Translation: CASAIGTGSGANVLTF.

This rearrangement joins TRBV11-2 to TRBJ2-3; 7 bases are a match to TRBD2. Unmatched junction bases numbered 8, after V lost 4 bases and J lost 4 bases. The CDR3 is 15 residues long. The germline V gene has CDR1 SGHAT and CDR2 FQNNGV. Here the CDR3 reads CASSSPSGGSDTQYF. The DNA of the CDR3 is TGTGCCAGCAGCTCCCCCTCCGGGGGGTCAGATACGCAGTATTTT.

This chain links TRBV3-1 (or the pseudogene TRBV3-2) with TRBJ1-6, with D perhaps matching TRBD1 (6 bases). The V gene's germline CDR1 is LGHDT and CDR2 YNNKEL (reference sequence). Trimming removed 2 bases from V and 7 bases from J, with 12 bases in between. This CDR3 is 15 amino acids long. The DNA for the CDR3 is TGTGCCAGCAGCCAATCCCGAACAGGGAATTCACCCCTCCACTTT. The encoded protein is CASSQSRTGNSPLHF.

The V call is TRBV29-1, the J call TRBJ1-3, with D possibly matching TRBD1 (5 bases). V was clipped by 3 bases and J by 2 bases, with 11 bases between them. The CDR3 extends over 14 amino acids. The V gene's germline CDR1 is SQVTM and CDR2 ANQGSEA. In DNA form, the CDR3 reads TGCAGCGTTGACAAGATCAGGGCTGGAAACACCATATATTTT. It codes for CSVDKIRAGNTIYF.

V and J are TRBV18 and TRBJ1-1; D possibly corresponds to TRBD1 (5 bases). The CDR3 extends over 16 amino acids. Trimming cost V 4 bases and J 1 base, with 16 bases left between them. Germline CDR1 and CDR2: KGHSH and LQKENI. CDR3 DNA: TGTGCCAGCTCACTGGGCACCGGGGGAGCGAACACTGAAGCTTTCTTT. Its protein product is CASSLGTGGANTEAFF.

The rearrangement links TRBV5-4 to TRBJ2-2; 7 positions agree with TRBD2. Germline V gives CDR1 SGHNT, CDR2 YYREEE (reference sequence). After removal of 3 bases from V and 5 bases from J, the junction contained 7 bases not matched to a gene. The CDR3 sequence is 15 residues long. The CDR3, as DNA: TGTGCCAGCAGCTCGAAGGCGGGAGAAACCGGGGAGCTGTTTTTT. It is translated as CASSSKAGETGELFF.

The V and J genes are TRBV11-2 and TRBJ1-6; 7 bases align to TRBD1. This CDR3 contains 15 residues. Trimming at V came to 6 bases and at J to 10 bases, leaving 12 bases not matched to a gene. Germline assignment: CDR1 SGHAT and CDR2 FQNNGV. CDR3 nucleotide sequence: TGTGCCAGCAGGTGGGAAGGGGGCAGTGGGTCACCCCTCCACTTT. This translates into CASRWEGGSGSPLHF.

The chain carries TRBV19 and TRBJ1-6, with a weak D call TRBD1 (5 bases). This CDR3 comprises 16 residues. Trimming took off 4 bases at V and 6 bases at J, with 16 bases between the two ends. The germline V gene encodes CDR1 LNHDA and CDR2 SQIVND (reference sequence). CDR3 sequence reads: CASSTLGLLGNSPLHF. In nucleotides, the CDR3 is TGTGCCAGTAGTACCTTGGGACTGCTGGGTAATTCACCCCTCCACTTT.

The chain is built from TRBV5-4 and TRBJ2-3; D is unresolved. Germline CDR1 reads SGHNT; CDR2 reads YYREEE (reference sequence). Trimming took 4 bases from V and 4 from J, leaving 13 bases between them. This CDR3 region has 14 residues. CDR3 sequence: CASSNSPSSDTQYF. CDR3 DNA: TGTGCCAGCAGCAACAGCCCCAGCTCAGATACGCAGTATTTT.

In its sample, this clone was seen a few times. This sequence joins TRBV10-3 and TRBJ2-3; possibly TRBD1 for D (6 bases). Germline values: CDR1 ENHRY, CDR2 SYGVKD. The CDR3 runs to 16 residues. Trimming left V 2 bases short and J 2 bases short, with 14 bases between. Here the CDR3 DNA reads TGTGCCATCAGTGAGCTTTCATCAGGGGACACAGATACGCAGTATTTT. It translates to CAISELSSGDTDTQYF.

The genes are TRBV19 and TRBJ2-3, with TRBD2 matching 9 bases. V lost 3 bases, J lost 5 bases, and 9 bases stayed unmatched. Per germline, CDR1 LNHDA and CDR2 SQIVND (reference sequence). This CDR3 comprises 16 residues. For the CDR3, the DNA is TGTGCCAGTAGTATGGCGGCGGGAGGGCCAATAGATACGCAGTATTTT. It specifies CASSMAAGGPIDTQYF.

The chain recombines TRBV11-2 with TRBJ1-2; the D is unclear. Germline CDR1 is SGHAT and CDR2 is FQNNGV. V was trimmed by 1 base and J by 2 bases, leaving 11 bases between them. The CDR3 totals 15 residues. For the CDR3, the DNA is TGTGCCAGCAGCTTAGCTTTGGCAACGAACTATGGCTACACCTTC. Its protein product is CASSLALATNYGYTF.

The chain uses TRBV2 and TRBJ2-3; the match to TRBD2 covers 8 bases. The length of the CDR3 is 15 residues. CDR1 is SNHLY, CDR2 FYNNEI, per germline. After removal of 6 bases from V and 6 bases from J, the junction contained 11 bases not matched to a gene. CDR3 nucleotides: TGTGCCAGCAGCAAGGAGTCGGGAGGGCGTGATACGCAGTATTTT. Amino acids: CASSKESGGRDTQYF. The full variable domain, with the rest looked up from reference TRBV2 and TRBJ2-3, is EPEVTQTPSHQVTQMGQEVILRCVPISNHLYFYWYRQILGQKVEFLVSFYNNEISEKSEIFDDQFSVERPDGSNFTLKIRSTKLEDSAMYFCASSKESGGRDTQYFGPGTRLTVL.

This clone came up a few times. The V call is TRBV19, the J call TRBJ1-2; 8 nucleotides line up with TRBD1. The CDR3 runs 15 residues. Germline CDR1 and CDR2: LNHDA and SQIVND (reference sequence). V shed 9 bases and J 3 bases; nucleotides not matched to a gene: 12. In DNA, the CDR3 is TGTGCCAGCAATGACAGGGGCCCCTCTGACTATGGCTACACCTTC. This sequence encodes CASNDRGPSDYGYTF.

CDR3 bases: TGCAGCGTTCGGGACAGGGGGCCTGGCTACACCTTC. Translation gives CSVRDRGPGYTF. This chain links TRBV29-1 with TRBJ1-2, with 12 bases matching TRBD1. The CDR3 is 12 residues long. With 5 bases clipped from V and 7 bases from J, the junction kept 2 bases outside the gene matches. Germline V CDR1 and CDR2: SQVTM, ANQGSEA.